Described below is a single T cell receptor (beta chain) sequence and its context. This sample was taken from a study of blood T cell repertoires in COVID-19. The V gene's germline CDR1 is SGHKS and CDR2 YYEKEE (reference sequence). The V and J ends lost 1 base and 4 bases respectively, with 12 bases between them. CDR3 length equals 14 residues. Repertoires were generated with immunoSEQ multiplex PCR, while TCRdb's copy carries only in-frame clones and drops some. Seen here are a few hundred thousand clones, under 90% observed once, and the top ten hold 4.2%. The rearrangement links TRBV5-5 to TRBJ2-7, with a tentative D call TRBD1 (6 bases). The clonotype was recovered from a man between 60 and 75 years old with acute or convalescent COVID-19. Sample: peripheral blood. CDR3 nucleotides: TGTGCCAGCAGCTTGACAGGTCAGGGGTACGAGCAGTACTTC. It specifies CASSLTGQGYEQYF.